This T cell receptor beta chain was captured by sequencing in a study of OX40 agonist ivuxolimab in advanced cancers. Study-wide background: Ivuxolimab, which patients received intravenously every 2 weeks, was dosed at 0.01 to 10 mg/kg.

Anyone with autoimmune disease history or systemic immunosuppression was excluded. As for this clone: As yet, its antigen is unknown.

The assay was immunoSEQ multiplex PCR, and TCRdb's table has in-frame clones only and misses some. This table has some 81,000 clones, around 87% appearing once. Germline V gives CDR1 KGHSH, CDR2 LQKENI. This CDR3 is built from 15 residues. V lost 6 bases to trimming and J lost 1 base, with 14 bases between them. Study conclusions and caveats: Among the least clonally expanded were partial responders at 0.1-3.0 mg/kg.

The receptor comes from an adult with an advanced solid tumor such as melanoma, head and neck, liver or kidney cancer. The V and J genes are TRBV18 and TRBJ2-3; no clear D gene. The starting material was CD4+ or CD8+ T cells sorted from blood, obtained in a trial of the OX40 agonist ivuxolimab. The CDR3 loop reads CASSPNSGGTDTQYF. The CDR3 region has the DNA TGTGCCAGCTCGCCAAACTCCGGCGGCACAGATACGCAGTATTTT.